This T cell receptor (beta chain) came from a study of OX40 agonist ivuxolimab in advanced cancers. Study conclusions and caveats: Clonal expansion was seen in CD4+ and CD8+ blood T cells by week 6 at 0.1 to 3.0 mg/kg. Relative to CD4+ cells, CD8+ T cells on average had more expanded clones.

Autoimmune disease history or systemic immunosuppression barred patients. CDR3 length: 14 amino acids. Germline CDR1 reads SGHTA; CDR2 reads FQGNSA. V lost 6 bases and J 7 bases, leaving 15 bases between the germline ends. In regard to this clone: Antigen: not known.

Measured with immunoSEQ multiplex PCR; TCRdb has only the in-frame clones, and not every one. The data show 15,000 to 25,000 clones, about 81% seen once. The specimen comprised CD4+ or CD8+ T cells sorted from blood, sampled in a trial of the OX40 agonist ivuxolimab. The J gene is TRBJ2-2, the V gene TRBV7-2, with D maybe TRBD2 (7 bases). The source of this sequence is an adult with an advanced solid tumor such as melanoma, head and neck, liver or kidney cancer. CDR3 protein: CASRGRGRVGELFF. CDR3 nucleotides: TGTGCCAGCAGAGGGAGGGGGAGGGTCGGGGAGCTGTTTTTT. Based on the CDR3 plus reference TRBV7-2 and TRBJ2-2, the full variable domain is GAGVSQSPSNKVTEKGKDVELRCDPISGHTALYWYRQSLGQGLEFLIYFQGNSAPDKSGLPSDRFSAERTGGSVSTLTIQRTQQEDSAVYLCASRGRGRVGELFFGEGSRLTVL.